The present entry profiles one TCR beta chain with its context. This clonotype has at least ten counts. What this receptor recognizes is not known. Per-base qualities were not stored, and no clone one base away is much larger. Trimmed from V: 5 bases; trimmed from J: 6 bases; junction bases lacking a gene match: 6. Based on the germline V gene (reference sequence), the CDR1 and CDR2 sequences are MNHEY and SMNVEV. The CDR3 spans 14 residues, from the cysteine through the phenylalanine. Only CDR3 DNA remains: 42 bases, in frame from the first base. This specimen's treatment or condition label, per the study, means: allogeneic hematopoietic cell transplantation with graft depleted of TCRalphabeta T cells and CD19 B cells. The children who served as transplant recipients had been given grafts of TCRalphabeta/CD19-depleted allogeneic hematopoietic cells. Library construction relied on PCR. Data came from an Illumina HiSeq 2500. To normalize quantification of the TCRbeta repertoire, the TCR libraries were built with molecular barcoding that relied on unique molecular identifiers. TCRdb applied fastp at Q25 and MiXCR to the public reads, then kept only in-frame beta chains. Each CDR3 protein gets just one entry, which takes the most common genes and DNA from the rows behind it. The sample contains over 450,000 distinct CDR3 sequences, over 9.5% of them found a single time. The top ten constitute approximately 2% of the sample.

This sample stems from a study of T-cell reconstitution after alpha-beta-depleted transplantation in children (dated by TCRdb to 2015 to 2016). Describing the broader study: Using TCR repertoire profiling, the study followed T-cell immune reconstitution in a quantitative way in children after TCRalphabeta/CD19-depleted allogeneic hematopoietic cell transplantation.

What the work shows at the level of the full study, not this receptor alone: Over subsequent months, a decline in hyperexpanded clone frequencies was noted, and after one year, T-cell counts and TCRbeta diversity were mostly ascribed to newly produced T cells. About two months after transplant, the apparently early recovery of alphabetaT-cell counts reportedly depended on just several hundred clones that had expanded rapidly and came from non-depleted graft cells. The high TCRbeta diversity at day 60 in some patients was ascribed to recipient T cells and intrathymic progenitors that had survived conditioning.

Recombination linked TRBV27 to TRBJ2-1; TRBD2 matches 8 bases in the middle. This receptor was obtained from a child aged 2-9 years with inherited bone marrow failure, due to receive a stem cell transplant. The sample was PBMCs, taken before TCRalphabeta/CD19-depleted stem cell transplant. In nucleotides, the sequence is TGTGCCAGCAGTCTAGCGGGCTCGGGCAATGAGCAGTTCTTC. Translation gives CASSLAGSGNEQFF.